This entry describes one T cell receptor beta chain. Its target is not known. Single viable CD3+CD4+CD8-CD45RO+ cells were sorted as the memory CD4+ T cells. Trimming removed 6 bases from V and 5 bases from J; junction bases left unmatched: 12. Germline V gene lookup returns CDR1 MDHEN and CDR2 SYDVKM. CDR3 length: 16 residues. The source of the sample is a study of memory CD4+ T cells and cytomegalovirus serostatus. Overall study: Of the healthy Belgian adults, 9 were CMV seropositive and about two dozen seronegative.

Authors' processing steps: Out-of-frame sequences were removed, leaving a few million distinct TCRbeta sequences. The repertoire was sequenced with immunoSEQ multiplex PCR; TCRdb's copy has only in-frame clones and lacks some. Clone size and the V and J calls come from that table; the DNA yielded D and trimming. The data contain over 75,000 clones, about four fifths of them seen just once; the ten biggest clones take up 3.6%. General study results and limits: Repertoires predicted CMV serostatus with median bootstrapped AUC of around 0.95. Each of approximately 73 CMV-associated TCRbeta sequences occurred in one to five individuals.

The sequencing input was memory CD4+ T cells from blood. This rearrangement joins TRBV28 to TRBJ2-2; 7 bases fit TRBD1. The source of this sequence is an adult in good health and CMV-seropositive. CDR3 nucleotides: TGTGCCAGCAGCCGTCTACAGGGGAGAGGGACCGGGGAGCTGTTTTTT. As protein: CASSRLQGRGTGELFF.